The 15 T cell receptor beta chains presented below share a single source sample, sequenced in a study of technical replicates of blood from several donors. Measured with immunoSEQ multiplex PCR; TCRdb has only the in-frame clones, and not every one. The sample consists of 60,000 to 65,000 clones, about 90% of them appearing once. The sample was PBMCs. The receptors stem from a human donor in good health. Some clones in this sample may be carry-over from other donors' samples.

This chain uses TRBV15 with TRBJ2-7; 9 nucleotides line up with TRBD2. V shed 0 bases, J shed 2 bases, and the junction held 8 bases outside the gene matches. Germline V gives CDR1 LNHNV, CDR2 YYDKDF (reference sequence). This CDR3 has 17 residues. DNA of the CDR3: TGTGCCACCAGCAGAGATCCCTCGACTAGCGGAGCCTACGAGCAGTACTTC. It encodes CATSRDPSTSGAYEQYF.

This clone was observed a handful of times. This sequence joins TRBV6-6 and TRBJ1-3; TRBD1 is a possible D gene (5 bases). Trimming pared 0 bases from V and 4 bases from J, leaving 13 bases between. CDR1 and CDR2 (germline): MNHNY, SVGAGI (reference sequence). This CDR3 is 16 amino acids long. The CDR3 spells CASSYSKGQGGNTIYF. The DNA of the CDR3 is TGTGCCAGCAGTTACTCGAAGGGCCAGGGCGGAAACACCATATATTTT.

The CDR3 loop is CASSLDSGGYNEQFF. In nucleotides, the CDR3 is TGTGCCAGCAGCTTGGATAGCGGGGGTTACAATGAGCAGTTCTTC. V gene TRBV5-5 combines with J gene TRBJ2-1; TRBD2 agrees at 9 bases. The V and J ends lost 0 bases and 4 bases, in that order; junction bases with no gene match: 2. The CDR3 consists of 15 residues. The germline V gene encodes CDR1 SGHKS and CDR2 YYEKEE (reference sequence).

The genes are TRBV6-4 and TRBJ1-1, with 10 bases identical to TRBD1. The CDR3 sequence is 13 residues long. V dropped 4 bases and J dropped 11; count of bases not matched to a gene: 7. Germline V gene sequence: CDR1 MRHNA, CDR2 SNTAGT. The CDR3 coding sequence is TGTGCCAGCAGTGCCCTTGGGACAGGGGTGGCTTTCTTT. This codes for CASSALGTGVAFF.

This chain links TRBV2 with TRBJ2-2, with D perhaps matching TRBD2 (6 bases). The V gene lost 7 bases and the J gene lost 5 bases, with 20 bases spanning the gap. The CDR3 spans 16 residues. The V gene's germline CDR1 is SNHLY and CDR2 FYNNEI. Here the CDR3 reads CASNTLTGTPTGELFF. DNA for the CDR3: TGTGCCAGCAATACATTAACCGGGACTCCTACCGGGGAGCTGTTTTTT.

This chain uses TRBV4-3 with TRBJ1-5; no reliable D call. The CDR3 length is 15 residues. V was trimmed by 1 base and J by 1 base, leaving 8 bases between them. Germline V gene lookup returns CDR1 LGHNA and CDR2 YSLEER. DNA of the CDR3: TGCGCCAGCAGCCAAGGGTCTGGCAGCAATCAGCCCCAGCATTTT. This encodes CASSQGSGSNQPQHF.

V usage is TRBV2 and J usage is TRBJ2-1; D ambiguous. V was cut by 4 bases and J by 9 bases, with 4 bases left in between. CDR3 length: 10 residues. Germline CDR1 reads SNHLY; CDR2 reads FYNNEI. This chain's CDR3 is CASSAFEQFF. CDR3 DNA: TGTGCCAGCAGTGCCTTTGAGCAGTTCTTC.

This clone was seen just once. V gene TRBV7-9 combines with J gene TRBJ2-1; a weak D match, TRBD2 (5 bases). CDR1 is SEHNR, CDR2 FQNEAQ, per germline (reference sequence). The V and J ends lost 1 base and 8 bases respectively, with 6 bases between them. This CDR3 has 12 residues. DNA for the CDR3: TGTGCCAGCAGCTTAGTCGGGGATGAGCAGTTCTTC. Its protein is CASSLVGDEQFF.

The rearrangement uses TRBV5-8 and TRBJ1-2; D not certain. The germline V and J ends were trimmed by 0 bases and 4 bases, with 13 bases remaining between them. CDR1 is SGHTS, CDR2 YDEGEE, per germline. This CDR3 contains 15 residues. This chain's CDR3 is CASSLGAGFVYGYTF. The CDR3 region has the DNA TGTGCCAGCAGCTTGGGCGCAGGCTTCGTCTATGGCTACACCTTC.

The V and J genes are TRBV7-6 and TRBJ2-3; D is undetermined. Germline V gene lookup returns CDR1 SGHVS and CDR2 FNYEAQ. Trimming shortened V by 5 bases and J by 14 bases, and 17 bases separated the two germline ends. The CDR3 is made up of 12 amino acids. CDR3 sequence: CASSPGLTYPYF. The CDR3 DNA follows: TGTGCCAGCAGCCCAGGCCTAACCTACCCGTATTTT.

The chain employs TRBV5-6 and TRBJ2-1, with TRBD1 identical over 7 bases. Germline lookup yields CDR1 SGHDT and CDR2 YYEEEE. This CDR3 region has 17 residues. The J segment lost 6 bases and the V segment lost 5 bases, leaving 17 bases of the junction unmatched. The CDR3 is CASSLRTDRPSSNEQFF. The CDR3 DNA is TGTGCCAGCAGTCTCCGGACGGACAGGCCCTCTTCCAATGAGCAGTTCTTC.

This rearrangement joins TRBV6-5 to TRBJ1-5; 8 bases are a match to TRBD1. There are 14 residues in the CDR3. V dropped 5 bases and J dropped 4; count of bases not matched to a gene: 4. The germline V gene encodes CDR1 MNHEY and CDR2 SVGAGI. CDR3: CASSQGARNQPQHF. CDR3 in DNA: TGTGCCAGCAGTCAGGGGGCTCGAAATCAGCCCCAGCATTTT.

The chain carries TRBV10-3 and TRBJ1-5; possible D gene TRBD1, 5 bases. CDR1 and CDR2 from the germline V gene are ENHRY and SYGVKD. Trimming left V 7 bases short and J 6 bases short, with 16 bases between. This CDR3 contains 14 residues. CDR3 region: CAINVDGQGQPQHF. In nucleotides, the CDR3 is TGTGCCATCAATGTGGACGGTCAGGGTCAGCCCCAGCATTTT.

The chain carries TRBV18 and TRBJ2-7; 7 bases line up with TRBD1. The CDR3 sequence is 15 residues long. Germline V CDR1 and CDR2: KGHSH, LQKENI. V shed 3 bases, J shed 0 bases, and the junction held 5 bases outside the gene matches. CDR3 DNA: TGTGCCAGCTCACCCCGACAGGGAAGCTCCTACGAGCAGTACTTC. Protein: CASSPRQGSSYEQYF.

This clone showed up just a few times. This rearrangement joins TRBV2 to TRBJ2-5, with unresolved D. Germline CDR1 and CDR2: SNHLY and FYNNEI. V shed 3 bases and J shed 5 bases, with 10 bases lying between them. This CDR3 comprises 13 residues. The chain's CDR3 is CASSDVAAETQYF. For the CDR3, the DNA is TGTGCCAGCAGTGACGTGGCGGCGGAGACCCAGTACTTC.